This T cell receptor beta chain emerged from a study of spatial heterogeneity in lung cancer. Study at large: Detection of beta-chain sequences consistently exceeded that of alpha-chain sequences.

Using its own MiXCR run on the 5' RACE reads, TCRdb lists one record per CDR3 protein. The top ten hold more than 13% of the sample, which has around 20,000 distinct CDR3 sequences, over 15% seen once. Germline V gene sequence: CDR1 SGDLS, CDR2 YYNGEE. Losses at the gene ends were 4 bases for V and 4 bases for J; bases not matched to a gene: 14. The length of the CDR3 is 18 residues. Specified time point: sample taken at primary tumor resection. No cell sorting; template was whole RNA from tumor, lung tissue or PBMC. There were 72 donors, all of them untreated patients with early-stage non-small cell lung cancer. This clonotype has a count of ten or more. What it binds is unknown. Study findings and constraints: The study found ubiquitous expanded tumor TCRs in blood more at resection than follow-up.

V and J are TRBV9 and TRBJ2-3; TRBD2 agrees at 11 bases. The sample was PBMCs, taken at surgery. This clonotype originated in a male donor with early-stage non-small cell lung cancer. The CDR3 spells CASSPGRVTSGASDTQYF. In DNA, the CDR3 is TGTGCCAGCAGCCCTGGCCGGGTGACTAGCGGGGCCTCAGATACGCAGTATTTT.